This TCR beta chain originates from a study of T cell responses to AZD1222 COVID-19 vaccine. Study in general: Doses given second, at about 4 or about 12 weeks, were pooled.

This clone appeared a single time. Its specificity is unknown. Some clones are missing from TCRdb's copy, which holds only in-frame ones; the method was immunoSEQ multiplex PCR. The sample includes 75,000 to 100,000 clones, nearly 90% of them seen just once. Germline lookup yields CDR1 MDHEN and CDR2 SYDVKM. The V end was cut by 3 bases, the J end by 2 bases, with 5 bases between. The CDR3 sequence is 13 residues long. General study results and limits: Donors were largely white British and mainly female; clonal diversity was possibly underestimated. Spike as a whole was targeted by vaccine-associated CD4 TCRs, dominant at 160-218 and 743-854.

The source is an adult in good health. The rearrangement links TRBV28 to TRBJ2-1; no firm D call. The source was peripheral blood, collected on day 0 of AZD1222 vaccination. CDR3 residues: CASSLTTYNEQFF. The CDR3 DNA is TGTGCCAGCAGTTTGACCACCTACAATGAGCAGTTCTTC.